The rows below give T cell receptor beta chains drawn from one sample of a study of control samples from healthy donors and cancer patients. Assay: immunoSEQ multiplex PCR; the TCRdb copy retains only in-frame clones and omits some. The sample includes about 130,000 clones, roughly 91% of them seen just once. The sequencing sample was made of PBMCs. All receptors derive from a man aged 50 or older with head and neck cancer. Each CDR3 is given with its conserved first and last residue. The order of the fields is clone size, D gene, V gene, J gene, CDR3 DNA, CDR3 protein. A D gene is named only where the DNA matches it firmly. The size field is filled for only some rows; it gives once, few, many or a size class.

>NA|NA|TRBV5-4|TRBJ2-5
TGTGCCAGCAGCTTCCGGGGATCCCAAGAGACCCAGTACTTC
CASSFRGSQETQYF
>NA|NA|TRBV6-5|TRBJ1-5
TGTGCCAGCAGTTGGAACGGGTATAGCAATCAGCCCCAGCATTTT
CASSWNGYSNQPQHF
>NA|NA|TRBV9|TRBJ2-3
TGTGCCAGCAGCGTCACCACTAGTTCCCGCACAGATACGCAGTATTTT
CASSVTTSSRTDTQYF
>NA|TRBD2|TRBV4-1|TRBJ2-1
TGCGCCAGCAGCCAGCCGACTAGCGGGAGAGGGTCCTACAATGAGCAGTTCTTC
CASSQPTSGRGSYNEQFF
>NA|TRBD1|TRBV29-1|TRBJ2-7
TGCAGCGTTGAACGGGACAGCTACGAGCAGTACTTC
CSVERDSYEQYF
>NA|TRBD1|TRBV9|TRBJ2-5
TGTGCCAGCAGCGTAACGGGACAGGGTAAACGTCCGGAGACCCAGTACTTC
CASSVTGQGKRPETQYF
>NA|NA|TRBV4-1|TRBJ1-2
TGCGCCAGCAGCCAGGGGTTGGGGGCCGATGGCTACACCTTC
CASSQGLGADGYTF
>NA|NA|TRBV30|TRBJ1-3
TGTGCCTGGAGTAGAGGTCTCTCTGGAAACACCATATATTTT
CAWSRGLSGNTIYF
>NA|NA|TRBV27|TRBJ2-1
TGTGCCAGCAGTTCCCAGACCTACAATGAGCAGTTCTTC
CASSSQTYNEQFF
>NA|NA|TRBV6-5|TRBJ1-2
TGTGCCAGCAGTTTGAACAGTAACTATGGCTACACCTTC
CASSLNSNYGYTF
>NA|TRBD2|TRBV27|TRBJ2-1
TGTGCCAGCAGTTTATCCCCCGGGGGGAATGAGCAGTTCTTC
CASSLSPGGNEQFF
>NA|TRBD2|TRBV14|TRBJ2-1
TGTGCCAGCAGACGGACTAGCGGGAGCTACAATGAGCAGTTCTTC
CASRRTSGSYNEQFF
>NA|NA|TRBV28|TRBJ2-1
TGTGCCAGCAAAAGCAATGAGCAGTTCTTC
CASKSNEQFF
>NA|TRBD1|TRBV6-4|TRBJ1-2
TGTGCCAGCAGTGACTCGGGGACAGGGCTCGGCTACACCTTC
CASSDSGTGLGYTF
>NA|TRBD2|TRBV29-1|TRBJ2-1
TGCAGCGTTTTGGGACTAGCGGGAAGGTATGAGCAGTTCTTC
CSVLGLAGRYEQFF
>NA|TRBD1|TRBV19|TRBJ1-5
TGTGCCAGTAGTCTAACAGGGGTCGGTCAGCCCCAGCATTTT
CASSLTGVGQPQHF
>NA|NA|TRBV19|TRBJ1-6
TGTGCCAGTAGTATCCAGAGCTCCTATAATTCACCCCTCCACTTT
CASSIQSSYNSPLHF
>NA|NA|TRBV11-3|TRBJ2-1
TGTGCCAGCAGCTACGGAGGGGAGTCCCACAATGAGCAGTTCTTC
CASSYGGESHNEQFF
>NA|NA|TRBV7-9|TRBJ1-1
TGTGCCAGCAGCCCTAACGTGGGGTACGGTGAAGCTTTCTTT
CASSPNVGYGEAFF
>NA|NA|TRBV20-1|TRBJ1-5
TGCAGTGCTAGTCCGGGCAGCCGTAATCAGCCCCAGCATTTT
CSASPGSRNQPQHF
>NA|NA|TRBV9|TRBJ2-3
TGTGCCAGCACGCCCGGGGGCACAGATACGCAGTATTTT
CASTPGGTDTQYF
>NA|TRBD2|TRBV11-2|TRBJ2-2
TGTGCCAGCAGCCTAAGGGGACTAGCGGGAAACACCGGGGAGCTGTTTTTT
CASSLRGLAGNTGELFF
>few|NA|TRBV6-5|TRBJ2-5
TGTGCCAGCAGTTACGGGCGGGATGGCGAGACCCAGTACTTC
CASSYGRDGETQYF
>once|NA|TRBV11-3|TRBJ2-3
TGTGCCAGCAGCTTAGAGGGCCAGGGAACGCAGTATTTT
CASSLEGQGTQYF
>NA|TRBD1|TRBV28|TRBJ1-4
TGTGCCAGCAGTTACCCCCGGGACAGGGTTCAAGAACTGTTTTTT
CASSYPRDRVQELFF
>NA|NA|TRBV19|TRBJ2-2
TGTGCCACACCGGGACAGAACACCGGGGAGCTGTTTTTT
CATPGQNTGELFF
>NA|NA|TRBV7-9|TRBJ2-6
TGTGCCAGCAGCACGAGTCCCTCTGGGGCCAACGTCCTGACTTTC
CASSTSPSGANVLTF
>NA|NA|TRBV28|TRBJ1-4
TGTGCCAGCAGATCGGGGGGCACTAATGAAAAACTGTTTTTT
CASRSGGTNEKLFF
>NA|NA|TRBV27|TRBJ2-3
TGTGCCAGCAGTTTAAGGTCGAGCACAGATACGCAGTATTTT
CASSLRSSTDTQYF
>NA|TRBD1|TRBV4-1|TRBJ2-1
TGCGCCAGCAGCCAAGTTCCCACGGACAGGGCTCACAATGAGCAGTTCTTC
CASSQVPTDRAHNEQFF
>few|NA|TRBV14|TRBJ2-5
TGTGCCAGCAGCCGAGGCCAAGAGACCCAGTACTTC
CASSRGQETQYF
>NA|NA|TRBV5-1|TRBJ2-7
TGCGCCAGCAGCTTGACAGGGCGCCACGAGCAGTACTTC
CASSLTGRHEQYF